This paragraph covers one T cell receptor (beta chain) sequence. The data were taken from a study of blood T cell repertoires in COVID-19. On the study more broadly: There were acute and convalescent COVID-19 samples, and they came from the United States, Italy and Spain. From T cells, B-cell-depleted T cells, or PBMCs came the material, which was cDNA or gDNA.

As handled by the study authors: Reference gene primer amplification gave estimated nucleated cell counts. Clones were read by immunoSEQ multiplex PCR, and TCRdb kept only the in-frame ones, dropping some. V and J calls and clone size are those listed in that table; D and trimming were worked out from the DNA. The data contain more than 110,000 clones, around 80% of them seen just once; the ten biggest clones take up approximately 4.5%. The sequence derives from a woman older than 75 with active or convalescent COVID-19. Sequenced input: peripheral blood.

The CDR3 sequence: CASNTFSSPDNEQFF. For the CDR3, the DNA is TGTGCCAGTAACACCTTTAGCTCGCCGGACAATGAGCAGTTCTTC. The chain uses TRBV19 and TRBJ2-1; D is undetermined. Germline V gene sequence: CDR1 LNHDA, CDR2 SQIVND (reference sequence). This CDR3 has 15 amino acids. Deletions cut 7 bases from V and 5 bases from J, with 18 bases between.